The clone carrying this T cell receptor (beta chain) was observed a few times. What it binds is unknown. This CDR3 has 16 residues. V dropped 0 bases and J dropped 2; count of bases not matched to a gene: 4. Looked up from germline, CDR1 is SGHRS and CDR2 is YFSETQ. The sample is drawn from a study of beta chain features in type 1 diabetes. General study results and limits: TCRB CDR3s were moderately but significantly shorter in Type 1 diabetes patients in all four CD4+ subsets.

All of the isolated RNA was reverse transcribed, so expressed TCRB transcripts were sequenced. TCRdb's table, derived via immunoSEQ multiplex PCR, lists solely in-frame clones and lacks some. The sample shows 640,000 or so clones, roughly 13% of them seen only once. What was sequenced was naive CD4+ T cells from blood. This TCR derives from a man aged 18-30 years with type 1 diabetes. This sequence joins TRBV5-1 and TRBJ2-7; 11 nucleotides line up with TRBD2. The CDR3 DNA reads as TGCGCCAGCAGCTTGGCACTAGCGGGGGACACCTACGAGCAGTACTTC. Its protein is CASSLALAGDTYEQYF.